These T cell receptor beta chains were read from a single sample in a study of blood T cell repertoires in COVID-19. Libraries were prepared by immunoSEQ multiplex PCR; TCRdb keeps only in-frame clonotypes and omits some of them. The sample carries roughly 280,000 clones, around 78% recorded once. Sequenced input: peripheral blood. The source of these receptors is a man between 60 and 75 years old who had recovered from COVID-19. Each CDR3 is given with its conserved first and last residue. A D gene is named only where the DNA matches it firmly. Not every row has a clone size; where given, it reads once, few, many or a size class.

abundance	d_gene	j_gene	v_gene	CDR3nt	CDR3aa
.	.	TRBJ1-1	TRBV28	TGTGCCAGCAGTGCAACGCCACAGGGTTTGAACACTGAAGCTTTCTTT	CASSATPQGLNTEAFF
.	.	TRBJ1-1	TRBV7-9	TGTGCCAGCAGCTTAGCAGGGGTGCGCACTGAAGCTTTCTTT	CASSLAGVRTEAFF
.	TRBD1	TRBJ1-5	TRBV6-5	TGTGCCAGCGGACCCGGGACAGGGATCAATCAGCCCCAGCATTTT	CASGPGTGINQPQHF
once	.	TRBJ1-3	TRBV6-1	TGTGCCAGCAGTGAAGCGGGAGGGGTCTCTGGAAACACCATATATTTT	CASSEAGGVSGNTIYF
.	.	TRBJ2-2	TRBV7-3	TGTGCCAGCAGCGCGACACGAACGAACACCGGGGAGCTGTTTTTT	CASSATRTNTGELFF
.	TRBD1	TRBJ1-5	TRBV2	TGTGCCAGCAGAAGGGACAGCCCCAATCAGCCCCAGCATTTT	CASRRDSPNQPQHF
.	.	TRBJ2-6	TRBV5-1	TGCGCCAGCAGCTTGGTTGGAGGGGCTGGGGCCAACGTCCTGACTTTC	CASSLVGGAGANVLTF
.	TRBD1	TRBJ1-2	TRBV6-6	TGTGCCAGCAGTTACTCGAACTCTGGGACAGGCTATGGCTACACCTTC	CASSYSNSGTGYGYTF
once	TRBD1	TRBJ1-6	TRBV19	TGTGCCAGCTCAAGGACAGGGATAGATAATTCACCCCTCCACTTT	CASSRTGIDNSPLHF
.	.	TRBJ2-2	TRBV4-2	TGTGCCAGCAGCCAAGATTTTGTGCAGGGAACGAACACCGGGGAGCTGTTTTTT	CASSQDFVQGTNTGELFF
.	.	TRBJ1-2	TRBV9	TGTGCCAGCAGCGGACTGAACTATGGCTACACCTTC	CASSGLNYGYTF
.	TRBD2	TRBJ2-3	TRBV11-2	TGTGCCAGCAGCTTAGGAAGACTAGCGGGTTTTTCAGATACGCAGTATTTT	CASSLGRLAGFSDTQYF
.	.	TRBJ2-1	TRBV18	TGTGCCAGCTCACCTCGGACAGCATACTACAATGAGCAGTTCTTC	CASSPRTAYYNEQFF
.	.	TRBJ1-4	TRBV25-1	TGTGCCAGCACTCTCGGGGGAGAGCCCAATGAAAAACTGTTTTTT	CASTLGGEPNEKLFF
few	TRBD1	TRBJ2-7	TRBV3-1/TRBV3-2	TGTGCCAGCAGCCAAGGGACAGGGGGAGCGTCGGAGCAGTACTTC	CASSQGTGGASEQYF
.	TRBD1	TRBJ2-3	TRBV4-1	TGCGCCAGCAGCCACCAAGGCAGGGGGATCACAGATACGCAGTATTTT	CASSHQGRGITDTQYF
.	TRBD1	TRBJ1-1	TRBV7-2	TGTGCCAGCAGCGACGGACAGGGACGCCGGGCTTTCTTT	CASSDGQGRRAFF
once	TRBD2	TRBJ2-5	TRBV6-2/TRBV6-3	TGTGCCAGCAGTTACACGGGACTATCGAAAGAGACCCAGTACTTC	CASSYTGLSKETQYF
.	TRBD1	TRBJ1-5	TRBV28	TGTGCCAGCAGTCGGCGCCCAATCGGGGACAGTCAGCCCCAGCATTTT	CASSRRPIGDSQPQHF
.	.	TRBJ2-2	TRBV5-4	TGTGCCACCAATCCCGGGACAAAAAACACCGGGGAGCTGTTTTTT	CATNPGTKNTGELFF
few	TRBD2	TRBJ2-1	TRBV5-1	TGCGCCAGCAGCTTGTCTAGCGGGAGTCTGGGTAGTCACTACAATGAGCAGTTCTTC	CASSLSSGSLGSHYNEQFF
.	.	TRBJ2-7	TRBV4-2	TGTGCCAGCAGCCAAGCCCTCCTGACTAGTTCTCCCGAGCAGTACTTC	CASSQALLTSSPEQYF
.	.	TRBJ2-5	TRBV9	TGTGCCAGCAGCGTAGAAACTAGCCAAGAGACCCAGTACTTC	CASSVETSQETQYF
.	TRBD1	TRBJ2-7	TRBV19	TGTGCCAGTAGTAAAACAGGGGGCCCTACCTACGAGCAGTACTTC	CASSKTGGPTYEQYF
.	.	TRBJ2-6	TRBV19	TGTGCCAGTAGGGGCCTCTCTGGGGCCAACGTCCTGACTTTC	CASRGLSGANVLTF
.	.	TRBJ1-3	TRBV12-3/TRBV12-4	TGTGCCAGCAATCTCCCGGGGGAGCGTGCCATATATTTT	CASNLPGERAIYF
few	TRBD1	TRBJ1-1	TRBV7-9	TGTGCCAGCAGCCGCCCGGGACAGGGGTTTACTGAAGCTTTCTTT	CASSRPGQGFTEAFF
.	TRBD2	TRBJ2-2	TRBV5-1	TGCGCCAGCAGCTTGGATCTAGCGGGGAACACCAGGGAGCTGTTTTTT	CASSLDLAGNTRELFF
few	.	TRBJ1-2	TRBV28	TGTGCCAGCAGTTCTGACTATGGCTACACCTTC	CASSSDYGYTF
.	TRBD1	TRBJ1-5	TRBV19	TGTGCCAGTAGTACAGGGACAGGGTACGGACCCCAGCATTTT	CASSTGTGYGPQHF
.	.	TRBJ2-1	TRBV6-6	TGTGCCAGCAGTGGGTCTAGCGCAGGTGAGCAGTTCTTC	CASSGSSAGEQFF
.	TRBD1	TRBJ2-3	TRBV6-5	TGTGCCAGCAATACAGGGGGCGCCGGTGGGGATACGCAGTATTTT	CASNTGGAGGDTQYF
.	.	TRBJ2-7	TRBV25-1	TGTGCCAGCAGTGAAGAGTCTAGCGTTTACGAGCAGTACTTC	CASSEESSVYEQYF
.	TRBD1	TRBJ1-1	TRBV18	TGTGCCAGCGTCGGGACAGGGCAGTCAGGTGAAGCTTTCTTT	CASVGTGQSGEAFF
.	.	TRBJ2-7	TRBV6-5	TGTGCCATCCGGCGGTCTACCTACGAGCAGTACTTC	CAIRRSTYEQYF
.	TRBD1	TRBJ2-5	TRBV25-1	TGTGCCAGCACCAATCCACAGGGGCAAGGAGAGACCCAGTACTTC	CASTNPQGQGETQYF
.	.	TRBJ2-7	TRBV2	TGTGCCAGCAGAAAGGACTCGACCTACGAGCAGTACTTC	CASRKDSTYEQYF
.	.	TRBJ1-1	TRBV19	TGTGCCAGTAGTATAGGACAGGAGAACACTGAAGCTTTCTTT	CASSIGQENTEAFF
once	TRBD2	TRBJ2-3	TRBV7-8	TGTGCCAGCAGCTCCGGACTAGCGGAAACAGATACGCAGTATTTT	CASSSGLAETDTQYF
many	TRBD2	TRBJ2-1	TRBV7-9	TGTGCCAGCAGCTTAGATCTGGGAGGGTTTGAGCAGTTCTTC	CASSLDLGGFEQFF
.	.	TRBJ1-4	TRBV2	TGTGCCAGCCGGACAGTGAATGAAAAACTGTTTTTT	CASRTVNEKLFF
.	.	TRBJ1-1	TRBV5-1	TGCGCCAGCAGCATAGGCCGGGACACCAACACTGAAGCTTTCTTT	CASSIGRDTNTEAFF
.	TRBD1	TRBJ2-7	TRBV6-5	TGTGCCAGCAGTCCCCGGGACAGGGGATCCGAGCAGTACTTC	CASSPRDRGSEQYF
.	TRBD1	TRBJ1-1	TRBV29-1	TGCAGCGTTGTAAGGACAGGGGTGCACACTGAAGCTTTCTTT	CSVVRTGVHTEAFF